This T cell receptor (beta chain) was sequenced in a study of blood T cell repertoires in COVID-19. Assay: immunoSEQ multiplex PCR; the TCRdb copy retains only in-frame clones and omits some. This table holds 120,000 to 150,000 clones, about 80% found once. What was sequenced was peripheral blood. The receptor's source is a man aged 45-60 years with acute or convalescent COVID-19.

As DNA, the CDR3 is TGTGCCACCAGTGAGGCCCAGGCAGGGCGCAGGGAGCAGTTCTTC. Amino acid sequence: CATSEAQAGRREQFF. The rearrangement uses TRBV24-1 and TRBJ2-1, with D possibly TRBD1 on 5 matching bases. The CDR3 runs 15 residues. V gave up 4 bases and J gave up 10 bases, with 19 bases separating them. In germline, CDR1 is KGHDR, CDR2 SFDVKD.